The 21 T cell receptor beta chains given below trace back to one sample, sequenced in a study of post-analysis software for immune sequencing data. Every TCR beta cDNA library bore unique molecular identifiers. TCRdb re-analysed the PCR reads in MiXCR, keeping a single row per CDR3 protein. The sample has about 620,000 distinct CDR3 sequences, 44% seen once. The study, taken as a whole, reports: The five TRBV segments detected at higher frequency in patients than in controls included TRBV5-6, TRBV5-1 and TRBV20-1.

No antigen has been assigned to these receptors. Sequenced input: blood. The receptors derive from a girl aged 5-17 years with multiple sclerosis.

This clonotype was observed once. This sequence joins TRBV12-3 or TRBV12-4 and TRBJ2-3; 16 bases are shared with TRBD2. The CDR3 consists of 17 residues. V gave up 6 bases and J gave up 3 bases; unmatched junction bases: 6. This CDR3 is CASSPGTSGGVTDTQYF. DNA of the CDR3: TGTGCCAGCAGCCCTGGGACTAGCGGGGGGGTGACAGATACGCAGTATTTT.

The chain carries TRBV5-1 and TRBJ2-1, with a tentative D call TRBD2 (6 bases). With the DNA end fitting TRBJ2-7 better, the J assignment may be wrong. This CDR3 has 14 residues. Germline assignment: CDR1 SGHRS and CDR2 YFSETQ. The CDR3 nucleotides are TGCGCCAGCAGCCAGGGACTGGTATACAATGAGCAGTACTTC. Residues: CASSQGLVYNEQYF.

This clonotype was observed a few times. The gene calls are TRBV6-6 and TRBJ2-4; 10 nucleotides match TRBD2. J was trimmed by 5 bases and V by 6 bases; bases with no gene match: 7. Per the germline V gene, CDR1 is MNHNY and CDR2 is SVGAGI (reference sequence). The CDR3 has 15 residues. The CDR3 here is CASREASGGENIQYF. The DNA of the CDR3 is TGTGCCAGCAGAGAGGCTAGCGGGGGCGAAAACATTCAGTACTTC.

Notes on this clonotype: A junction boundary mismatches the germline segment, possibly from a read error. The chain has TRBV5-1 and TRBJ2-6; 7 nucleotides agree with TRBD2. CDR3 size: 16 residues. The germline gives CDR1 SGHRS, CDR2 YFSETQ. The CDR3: CASSLDGGTGANVRTF. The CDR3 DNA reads TGCGCCAGCAGCTTGGACGGGGGGACTGGGGCCAACGTCCGGACTTTC.

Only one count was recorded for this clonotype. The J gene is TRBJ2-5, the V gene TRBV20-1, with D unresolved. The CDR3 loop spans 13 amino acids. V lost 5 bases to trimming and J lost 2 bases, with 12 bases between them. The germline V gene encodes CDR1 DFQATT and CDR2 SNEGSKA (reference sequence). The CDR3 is CSASDGTQETQYF. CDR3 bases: TGCAGTGCTTCCGACGGAACTCAAGAGACCCAGTACTTC.

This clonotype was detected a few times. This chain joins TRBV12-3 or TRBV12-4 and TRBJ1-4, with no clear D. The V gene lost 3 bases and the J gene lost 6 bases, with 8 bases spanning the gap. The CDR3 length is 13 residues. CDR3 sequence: CASSFRADEKLFF. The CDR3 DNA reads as TGTGCCAGCAGTTTTCGGGCAGATGAAAAACTGTTTTTT.

As DNA, the CDR3 is TGTGCCAGCAGCTCGGGGTCTACGGGATCTGGGGCCAACGTCCTGACTTTC. This gives the protein CASSSGSTGSGANVLTF. V and J are TRBV5-6 and TRBJ2-6; perhaps TRBD2 as D (5 bases). CDR1 is SGHDT, CDR2 YYEEEE, per germline. This CDR3 has 17 amino acids. V was pared by 3 bases and J by 1 base, with 14 bases between. Filled out from reference TRBV5-6 and TRBJ2-6, the complete variable domain reads DAGVTQSPTHLIKTRGQQVTLRCSPKSGHDTVSWYQQALGQGPQFIFQYYEEEERQRGNFPDRFSGHQFPNYSSELNVNALLLGDSALYLCASSSGSTGSGANVLTFGAGSRLTVL.

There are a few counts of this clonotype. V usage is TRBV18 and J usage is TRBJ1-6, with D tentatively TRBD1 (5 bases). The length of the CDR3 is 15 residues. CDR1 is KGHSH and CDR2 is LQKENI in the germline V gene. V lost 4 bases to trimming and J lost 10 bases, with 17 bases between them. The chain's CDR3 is CASSRTGAEESPLHF. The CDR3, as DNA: TGTGCCAGCTCACGTACCGGGGCAGAGGAATCACCCCTCCACTTT. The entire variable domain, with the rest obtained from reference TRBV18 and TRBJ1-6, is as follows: NAGVMQNPRHLVRRRGQEARLRCSPMKGHSHVYWYRQLPEEGLKFMVYLQKENIIDESGMPKERFSAEFPKEGPSILRIQQVVRGDSAAYFCASSRTGAEESPLHFGNGTRLTVT.

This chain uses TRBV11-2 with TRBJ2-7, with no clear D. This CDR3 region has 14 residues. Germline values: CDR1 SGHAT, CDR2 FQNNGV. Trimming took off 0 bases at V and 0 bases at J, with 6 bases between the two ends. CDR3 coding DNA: TGTGCCAGCAGCTTAGAATCGCTCTCCTACGAGCAGTACTTC. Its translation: CASSLESLSYEQYF.

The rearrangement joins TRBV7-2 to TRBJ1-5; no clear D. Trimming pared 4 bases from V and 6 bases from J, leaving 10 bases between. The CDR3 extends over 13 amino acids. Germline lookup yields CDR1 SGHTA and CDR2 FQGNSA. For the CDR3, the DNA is TGTGCCAGCAGCTGGGATAGGAGTCAGCCCCAGCATTTT. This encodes CASSWDRSQPQHF.

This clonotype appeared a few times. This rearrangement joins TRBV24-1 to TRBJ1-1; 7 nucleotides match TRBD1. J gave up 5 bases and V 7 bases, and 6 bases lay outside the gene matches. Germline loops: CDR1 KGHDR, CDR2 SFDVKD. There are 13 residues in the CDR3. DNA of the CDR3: TGTGCCACCAGGAATCCCAGGGGGACTGAAGCTTTCTTT. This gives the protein CATRNPRGTEAFF.

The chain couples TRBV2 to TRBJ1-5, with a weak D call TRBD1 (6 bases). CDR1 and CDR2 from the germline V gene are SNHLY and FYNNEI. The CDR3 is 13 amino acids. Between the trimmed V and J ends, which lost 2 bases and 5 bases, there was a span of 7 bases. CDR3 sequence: CASSERGHQPQHF. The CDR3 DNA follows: TGTGCCAGCAGTGAACGGGGGCATCAGCCCCAGCATTTT.

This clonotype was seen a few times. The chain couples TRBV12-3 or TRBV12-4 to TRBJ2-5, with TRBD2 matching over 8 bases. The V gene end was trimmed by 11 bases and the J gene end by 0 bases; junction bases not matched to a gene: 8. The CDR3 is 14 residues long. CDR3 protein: CASTTGGYQETQYF. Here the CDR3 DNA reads TGTGCCTCCACAACGGGAGGGTACCAAGAGACCCAGTACTTC.

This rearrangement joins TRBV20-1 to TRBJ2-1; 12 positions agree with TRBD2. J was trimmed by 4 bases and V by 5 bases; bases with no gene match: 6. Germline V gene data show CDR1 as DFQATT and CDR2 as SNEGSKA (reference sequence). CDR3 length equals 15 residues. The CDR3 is CSAGPGTSGYNEQFF. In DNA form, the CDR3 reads TGCAGTGCTGGCCCCGGGACTAGCGGGTACAATGAGCAGTTCTTC.

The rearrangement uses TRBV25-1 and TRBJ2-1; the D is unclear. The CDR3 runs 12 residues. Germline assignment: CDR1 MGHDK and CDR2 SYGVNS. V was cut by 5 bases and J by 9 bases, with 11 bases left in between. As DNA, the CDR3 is TGTGCCAGCAGTCCCCTCTTTGGTGAGCAGTTCTTC. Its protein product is CASSPLFGEQFF.

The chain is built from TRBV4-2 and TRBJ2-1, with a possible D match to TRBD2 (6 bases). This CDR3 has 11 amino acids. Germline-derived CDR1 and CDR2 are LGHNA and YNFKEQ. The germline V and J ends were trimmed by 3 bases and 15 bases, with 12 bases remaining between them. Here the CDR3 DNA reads TGTGCCAGCAGCCATGGGGGACTGTCGTTCTTC. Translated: CASSHGGLSFF.

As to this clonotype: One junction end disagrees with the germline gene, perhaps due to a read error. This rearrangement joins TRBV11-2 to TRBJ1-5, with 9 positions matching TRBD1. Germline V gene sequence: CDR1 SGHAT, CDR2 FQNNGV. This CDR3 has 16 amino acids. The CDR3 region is CASSHPGTGKHQPRHF. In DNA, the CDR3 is TGTGCCAGCAGCCACCCCGGGACAGGGAAGCATCAGCCCCGGCATTTT.

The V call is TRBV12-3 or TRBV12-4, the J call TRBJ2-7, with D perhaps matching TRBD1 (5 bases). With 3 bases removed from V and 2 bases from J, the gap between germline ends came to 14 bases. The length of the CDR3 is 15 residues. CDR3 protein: CASSFIRDSPYEQYF. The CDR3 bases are TGTGCCAGCAGTTTCATCCGAGACAGCCCCTACGAGCAGTACTTC.

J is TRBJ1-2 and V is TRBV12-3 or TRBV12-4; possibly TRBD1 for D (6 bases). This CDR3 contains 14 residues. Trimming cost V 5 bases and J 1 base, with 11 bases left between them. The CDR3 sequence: CASSSGQLNYGYTF. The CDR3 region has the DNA TGTGCCAGCAGTAGCGGACAGCTTAACTATGGCTACACCTTC.

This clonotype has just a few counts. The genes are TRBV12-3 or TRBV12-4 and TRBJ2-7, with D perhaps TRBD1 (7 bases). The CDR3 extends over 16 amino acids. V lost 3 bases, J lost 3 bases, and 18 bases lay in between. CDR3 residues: CASSLGAGQSFYEQYF. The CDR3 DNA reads TGTGCCAGCAGTTTGGGGGCGGGACAGAGTTTCTACGAGCAGTACTTC.

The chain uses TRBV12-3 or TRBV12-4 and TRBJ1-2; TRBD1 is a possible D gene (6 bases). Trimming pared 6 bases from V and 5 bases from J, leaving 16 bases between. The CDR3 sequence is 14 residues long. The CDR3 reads CASRGARGWYGYTF. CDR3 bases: TGTGCCAGCAGGGGGGCTAGGGGGTGGTATGGCTACACCTTC.